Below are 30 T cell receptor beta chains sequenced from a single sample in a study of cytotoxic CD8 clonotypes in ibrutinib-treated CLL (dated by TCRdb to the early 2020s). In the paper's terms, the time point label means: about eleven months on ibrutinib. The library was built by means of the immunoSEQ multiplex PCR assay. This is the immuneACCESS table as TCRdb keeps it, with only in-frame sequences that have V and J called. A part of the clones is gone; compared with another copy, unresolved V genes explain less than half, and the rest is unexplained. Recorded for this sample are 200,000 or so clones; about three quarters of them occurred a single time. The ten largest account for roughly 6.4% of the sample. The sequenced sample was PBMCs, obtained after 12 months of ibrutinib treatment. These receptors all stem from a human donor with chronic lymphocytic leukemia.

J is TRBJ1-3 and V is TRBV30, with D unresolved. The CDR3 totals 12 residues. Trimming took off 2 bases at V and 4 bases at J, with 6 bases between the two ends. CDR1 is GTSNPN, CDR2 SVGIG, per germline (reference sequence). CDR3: CAWSSEGNTIYF. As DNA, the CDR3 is TGTGCCTGGAGTTCGGAGGGAAACACCATATATTTT.

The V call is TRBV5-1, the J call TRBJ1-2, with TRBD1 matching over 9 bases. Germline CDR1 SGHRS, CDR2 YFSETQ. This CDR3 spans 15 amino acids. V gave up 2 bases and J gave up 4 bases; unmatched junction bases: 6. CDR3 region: CASSFGTGRGYGYTF. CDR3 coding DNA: TGCGCCAGCAGCTTTGGGACAGGGAGAGGCTATGGCTACACCTTC.

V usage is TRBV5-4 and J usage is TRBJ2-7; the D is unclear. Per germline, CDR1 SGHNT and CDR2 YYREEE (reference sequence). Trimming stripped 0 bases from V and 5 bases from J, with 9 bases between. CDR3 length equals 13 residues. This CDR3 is CASSLVLRDEQYF. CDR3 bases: TGTGCCAGCAGCTTGGTGTTGCGAGACGAGCAGTACTTC. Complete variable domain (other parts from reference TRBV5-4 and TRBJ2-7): ETGVTQSPTHLIKTRGQQVTLRCSSQSGHNTVSWYQQALGQGPQFIFQYYREEENGRGNFPPRFSGLQFPNYSSELNVNALELDDSALYLCASSLVLRDEQYFGPGTRLTVT.

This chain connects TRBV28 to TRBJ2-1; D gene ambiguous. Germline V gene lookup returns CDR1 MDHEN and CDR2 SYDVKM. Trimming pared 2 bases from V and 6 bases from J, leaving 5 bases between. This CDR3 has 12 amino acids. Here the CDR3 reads CASSLRVNEQFF. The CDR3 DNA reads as TGTGCCAGCAGTTTAAGGGTCAATGAGCAGTTCTTC.

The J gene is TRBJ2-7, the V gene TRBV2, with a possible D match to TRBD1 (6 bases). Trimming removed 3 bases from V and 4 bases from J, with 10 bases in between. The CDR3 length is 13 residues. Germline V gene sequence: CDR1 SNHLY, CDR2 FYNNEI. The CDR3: CASSEARGYEQYF. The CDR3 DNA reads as TGTGCCAGCAGTGAGGCCAGGGGTTACGAGCAGTACTTC.

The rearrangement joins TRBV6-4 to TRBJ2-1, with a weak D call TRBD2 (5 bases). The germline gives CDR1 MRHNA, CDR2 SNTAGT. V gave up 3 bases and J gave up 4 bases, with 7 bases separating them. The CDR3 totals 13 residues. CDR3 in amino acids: CASSEDSYNEQFF. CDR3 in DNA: TGTGCCAGCAGTGAGGACTCTTACAATGAGCAGTTCTTC.

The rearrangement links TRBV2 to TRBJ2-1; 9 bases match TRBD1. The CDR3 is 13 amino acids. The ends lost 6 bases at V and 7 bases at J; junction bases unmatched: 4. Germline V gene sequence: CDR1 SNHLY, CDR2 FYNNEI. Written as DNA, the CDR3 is TGTGCCAGCAGACAGGGGGCGGCTAATGAGCAGTTCTTC. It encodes CASRQGAANEQFF.

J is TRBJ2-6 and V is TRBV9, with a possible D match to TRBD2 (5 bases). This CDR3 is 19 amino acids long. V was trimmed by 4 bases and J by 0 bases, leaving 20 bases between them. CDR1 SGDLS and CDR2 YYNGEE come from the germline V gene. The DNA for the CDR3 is TGTGCCAGCAGCCAGAGGGCTCTGTCAGATTTCTCTGGGGCCAACGTCCTGACTTTC. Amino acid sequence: CASSQRALSDFSGANVLTF.

DNA for the CDR3: TGCGCCAGCAGCTTGGCCGGGACTAGCGGGAGGAGGTCCTACAATGAGCAGTTCTTC. This codes for CASSLAGTSGRRSYNEQFF. V usage is TRBV5-1 and J usage is TRBJ2-1, with 15 bases that match TRBD2. Germline CDR1 SGHRS, CDR2 YFSETQ. CDR3 length: 19 residues. The trim removed 0 bases at V and 1 base at J, leaving 5 bases unmatched.

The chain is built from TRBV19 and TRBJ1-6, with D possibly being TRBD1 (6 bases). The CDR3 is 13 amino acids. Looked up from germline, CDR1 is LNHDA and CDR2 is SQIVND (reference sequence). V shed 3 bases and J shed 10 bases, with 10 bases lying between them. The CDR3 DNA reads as TGTGCCAGTAGTATGGCAGGGGACTCACCCCTCCACTTT. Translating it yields CASSMAGDSPLHF.

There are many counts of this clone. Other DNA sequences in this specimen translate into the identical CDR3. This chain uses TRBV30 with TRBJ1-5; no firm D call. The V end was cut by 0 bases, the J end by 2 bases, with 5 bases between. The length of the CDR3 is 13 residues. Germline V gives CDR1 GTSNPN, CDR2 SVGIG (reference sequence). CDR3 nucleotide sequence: TGTGCCTGGAGTGTCGGGGGCAATCAGCCCCAGCATTTT. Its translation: CAWSVGGNQPQHF.

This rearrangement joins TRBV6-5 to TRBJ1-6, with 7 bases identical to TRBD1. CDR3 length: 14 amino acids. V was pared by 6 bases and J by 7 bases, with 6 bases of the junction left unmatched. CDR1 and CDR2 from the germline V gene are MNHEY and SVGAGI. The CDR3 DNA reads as TGTGCCAGCAGCCTTGACAGGGTCAATTCACCCCTCCACTTT. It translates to CASSLDRVNSPLHF.

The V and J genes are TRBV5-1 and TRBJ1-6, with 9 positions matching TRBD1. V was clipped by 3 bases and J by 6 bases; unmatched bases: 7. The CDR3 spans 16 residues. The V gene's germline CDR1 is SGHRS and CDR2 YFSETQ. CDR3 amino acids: CASSSSGTGFNSPLHF. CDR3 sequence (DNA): TGCGCCAGCAGCTCCTCCGGGACAGGGTTTAATTCACCCCTCCACTTT.

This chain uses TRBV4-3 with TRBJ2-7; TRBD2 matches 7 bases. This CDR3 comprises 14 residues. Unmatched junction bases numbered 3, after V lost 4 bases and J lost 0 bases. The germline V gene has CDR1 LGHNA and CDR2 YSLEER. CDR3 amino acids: CASSPGGGSYEQYF. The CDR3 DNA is TGCGCCAGCAGCCCTGGGGGGGGCTCCTACGAGCAGTACTTC.

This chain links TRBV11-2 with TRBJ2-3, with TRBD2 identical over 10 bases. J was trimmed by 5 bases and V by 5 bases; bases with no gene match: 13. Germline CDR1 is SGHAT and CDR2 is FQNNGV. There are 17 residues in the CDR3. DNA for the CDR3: TGTGCCAGCAGCCGTGTCGCTAGCGGGAGTTACGTAGATACGCAGTATTTT. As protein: CASSRVASGSYVDTQYF.

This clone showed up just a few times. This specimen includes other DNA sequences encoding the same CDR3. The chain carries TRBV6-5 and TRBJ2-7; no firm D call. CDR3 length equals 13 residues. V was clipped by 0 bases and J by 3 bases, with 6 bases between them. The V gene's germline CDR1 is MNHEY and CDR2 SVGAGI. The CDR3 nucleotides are TGTGCCAGCAGTTACTCAGGAAACTACGAGCAGTACTTC. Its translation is CASSYSGNYEQYF.

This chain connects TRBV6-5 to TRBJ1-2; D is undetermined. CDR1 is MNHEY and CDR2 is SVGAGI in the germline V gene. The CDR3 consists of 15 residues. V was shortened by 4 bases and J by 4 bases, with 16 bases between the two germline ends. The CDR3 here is CASSSRGIGFYGYTF. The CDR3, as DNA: TGTGCCAGCAGTTCCAGAGGTATCGGGTTCTATGGCTACACCTTC.

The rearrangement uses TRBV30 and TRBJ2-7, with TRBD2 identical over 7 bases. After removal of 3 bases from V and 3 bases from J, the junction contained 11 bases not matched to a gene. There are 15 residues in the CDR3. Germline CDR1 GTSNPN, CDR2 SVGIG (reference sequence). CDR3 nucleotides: TGTGCCTGGAGCAATCGGACTAGATTACTCTACGAGCAGTACTTC. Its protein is CAWSNRTRLLYEQYF.

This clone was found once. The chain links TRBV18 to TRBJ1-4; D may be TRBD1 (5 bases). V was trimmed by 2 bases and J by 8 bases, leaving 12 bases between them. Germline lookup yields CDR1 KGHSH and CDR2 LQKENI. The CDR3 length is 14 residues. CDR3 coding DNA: TGTGCCAGCTCACCAAGACAGAGAGAGGAAAAACTGTTTTTT. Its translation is CASSPRQREEKLFF.

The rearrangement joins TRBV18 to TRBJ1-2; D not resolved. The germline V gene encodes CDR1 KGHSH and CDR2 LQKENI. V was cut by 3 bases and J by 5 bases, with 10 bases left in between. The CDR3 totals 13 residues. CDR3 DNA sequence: TGTGCCAGCTCACCGAATGAACATTATGGCTACACCTTC. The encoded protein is CASSPNEHYGYTF. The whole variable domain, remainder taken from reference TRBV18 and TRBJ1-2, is NAGVMQNPRHLVRRRGQEARLRCSPMKGHSHVYWYRQLPEEGLKFMVYLQKENIIDESGMPKERFSAEFPKEGPSILRIQQVVRGDSAAYFCASSPNEHYGYTFGSGTRLTVV.

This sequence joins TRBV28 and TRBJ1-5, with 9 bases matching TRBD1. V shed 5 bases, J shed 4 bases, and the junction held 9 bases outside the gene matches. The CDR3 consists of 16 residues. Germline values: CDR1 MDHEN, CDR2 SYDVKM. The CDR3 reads CASSARGQGGNQPQHF. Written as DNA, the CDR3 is TGTGCCAGCAGTGCGAGGGGACAGGGAGGTAATCAGCCCCAGCATTTT.

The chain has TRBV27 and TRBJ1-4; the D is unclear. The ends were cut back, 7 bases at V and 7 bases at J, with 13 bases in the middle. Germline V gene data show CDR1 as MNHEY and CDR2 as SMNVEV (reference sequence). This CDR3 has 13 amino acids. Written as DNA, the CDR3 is TGTGCCAGCAAGGGAGGCTGGGGTGAAAAACTGTTTTTT. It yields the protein CASKGGWGEKLFF.

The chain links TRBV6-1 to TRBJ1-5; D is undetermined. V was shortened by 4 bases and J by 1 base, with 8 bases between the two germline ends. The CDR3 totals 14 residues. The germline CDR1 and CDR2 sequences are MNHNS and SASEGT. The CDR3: CASSVDGSNQPQHF. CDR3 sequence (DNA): TGTGCCAGCAGTGTGGACGGAAGCAATCAGCCCCAGCATTTT.

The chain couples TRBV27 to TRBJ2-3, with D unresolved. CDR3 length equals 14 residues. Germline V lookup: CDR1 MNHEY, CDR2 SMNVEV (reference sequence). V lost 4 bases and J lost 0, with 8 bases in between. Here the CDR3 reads CASSSATSTDTQYF. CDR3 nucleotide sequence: TGTGCCAGCAGTTCCGCAACTAGCACAGATACGCAGTATTTT.

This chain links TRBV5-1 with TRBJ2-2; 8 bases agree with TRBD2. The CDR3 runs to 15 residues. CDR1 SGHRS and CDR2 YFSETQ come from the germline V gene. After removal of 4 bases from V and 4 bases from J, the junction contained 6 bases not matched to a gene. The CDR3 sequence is CASSGGTSVTGELFF. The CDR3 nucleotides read TGCGCCAGCAGCGGGGGGACTAGTGTCACCGGGGAGCTGTTTTTT.

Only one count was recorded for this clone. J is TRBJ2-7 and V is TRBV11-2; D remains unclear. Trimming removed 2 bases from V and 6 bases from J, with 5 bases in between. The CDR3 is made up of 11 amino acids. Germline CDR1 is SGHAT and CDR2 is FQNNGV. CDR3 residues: CASSLKFEQYF. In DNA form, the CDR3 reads TGTGCCAGCAGCTTAAAGTTCGAGCAGTACTTC.

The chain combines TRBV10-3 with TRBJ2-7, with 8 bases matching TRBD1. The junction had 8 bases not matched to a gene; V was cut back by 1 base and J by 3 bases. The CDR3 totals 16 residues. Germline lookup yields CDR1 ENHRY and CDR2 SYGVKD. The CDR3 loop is CAISELFYGQGYEQYF. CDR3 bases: TGTGCCATCAGTGAGTTATTCTATGGACAGGGCTACGAGCAGTACTTC.

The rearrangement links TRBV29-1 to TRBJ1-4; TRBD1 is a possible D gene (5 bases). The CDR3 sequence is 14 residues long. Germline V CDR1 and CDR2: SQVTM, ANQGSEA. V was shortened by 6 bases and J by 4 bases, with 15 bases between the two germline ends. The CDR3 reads CSVRGTVHNEKLFF. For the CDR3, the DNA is TGCAGCGTACGCGGGACCGTTCATAATGAAAAACTGTTTTTT.

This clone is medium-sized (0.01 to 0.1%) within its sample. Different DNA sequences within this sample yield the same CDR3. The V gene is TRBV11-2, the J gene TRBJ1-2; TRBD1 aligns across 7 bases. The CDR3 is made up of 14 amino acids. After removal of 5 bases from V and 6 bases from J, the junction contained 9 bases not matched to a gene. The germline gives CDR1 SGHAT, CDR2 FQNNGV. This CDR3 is CASSQGGGGNGYTF. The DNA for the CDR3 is TGTGCCAGCAGCCAGGGGGGAGGGGGCAATGGCTACACCTTC.

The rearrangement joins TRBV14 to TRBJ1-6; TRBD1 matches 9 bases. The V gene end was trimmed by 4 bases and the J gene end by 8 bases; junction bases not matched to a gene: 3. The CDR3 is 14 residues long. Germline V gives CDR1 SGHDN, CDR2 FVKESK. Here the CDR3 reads CASSRGQGYSPLHF. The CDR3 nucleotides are TGTGCCAGCAGCCGCGGACAGGGGTATTCACCCCTCCACTTT.